Presented here are 25 T cell receptor beta chains from one specimen sequenced in a study of blood T cell repertoires in COVID-19. TCRdb keeps only in-frame clones here, not all; method: immunoSEQ multiplex PCR. The sample has around 130,000 clones, about 86% seen once; the top ten hold roughly 2.2%. Sequenced input: peripheral blood. Receptors originate from a woman aged 50 to 65 with acute or convalescent COVID-19.

The chain employs TRBV15 and TRBJ1-2, with 7 bases that match TRBD1. The ends lost 0 bases at V and 3 bases at J; junction bases unmatched: 4. The CDR3 is 15 residues long. Looked up from germline, CDR1 is LNHNV and CDR2 is YYDKDF (reference sequence). The CDR3 is CATSRDHDRDYGYTF. The CDR3 nucleotides are TGTGCCACCAGCAGAGATCACGACAGGGACTATGGCTACACCTTC.

The rearrangement joins TRBV5-1 to TRBJ2-2; possible D gene TRBD2, 6 bases. Germline assignment: CDR1 SGHRS and CDR2 YFSETQ. The CDR3 length is 15 residues. V was shortened by 3 bases and J by 5 bases, with 14 bases between the two germline ends. The CDR3 spells CASSSAQGGTGELFF. The CDR3, as DNA: TGCGCCAGCAGCTCGGCGCAGGGAGGTACCGGGGAGCTGTTTTTT.

This clone was seen only a few times. The chain recombines TRBV7-6 with TRBJ2-1; perhaps TRBD2 as D (6 bases). The V gene's germline CDR1 is SGHVS and CDR2 FNYEAQ. CDR3 length: 15 amino acids. V was trimmed by 1 base and J by 8 bases, leaving 15 bases between them. The CDR3 region is CASSLVGGGMDEQFF. The CDR3 DNA follows: TGTGCCAGCAGCTTAGTAGGTGGGGGGATGGATGAGCAGTTCTTC.

The chain is built from TRBV6-1 and TRBJ1-1; D possibly corresponds to TRBD1 (5 bases). CDR1 MNHNS and CDR2 SASEGT come from the germline V gene. Trimming took 3 bases from V and 6 from J, leaving 8 bases between them. CDR3 length: 12 residues. CDR3 nucleotide sequence: TGTGCCAGCAGTGAGGGGGGAGCTGAAGCTTTCTTT. It translates to CASSEGGAEAFF.

This chain uses TRBV13 with TRBJ1-2, with TRBD1 matching over 11 bases. This CDR3 spans 14 amino acids. The V gene end was trimmed by 4 bases and the J gene end by 8 bases; junction bases not matched to a gene: 6. Germline V CDR1 and CDR2: PRHDT, FYEKMQ (reference sequence). CDR3 protein: CASSSGQGAKGYTF. The CDR3, as DNA: TGTGCCAGCAGCTCCGGACAGGGGGCTAAGGGCTACACCTTC.

The V call is TRBV11-2, the J call TRBJ2-1; no clear D. Germline lookup yields CDR1 SGHAT and CDR2 FQNNGV. The CDR3 sequence is 15 residues long. The V and J ends lost 1 base and 0 bases respectively, with 7 bases between them. The CDR3 nucleotides are TGTGCCAGCAGCTTAGGCAGTCTCTCCTACAATGAGCAGTTCTTC. Its protein product is CASSLGSLSYNEQFF.

V usage is TRBV5-1 and J usage is TRBJ1-6, with 10 bases that match TRBD1. The CDR3 length is 14 residues. The ends lost 4 bases at V and 9 bases at J; junction bases unmatched: 4. The germline gives CDR1 SGHRS, CDR2 YFSETQ. In nucleotides, the CDR3 is TGCGCCAGCAGCCCGGGACAGGGGACTTCACCCCTCCACTTT. It specifies CASSPGQGTSPLHF.

The chain uses TRBV7-9 and TRBJ1-6; 7 bases fit TRBD1. The CDR3 is made up of 14 amino acids. V gave up 8 bases and J gave up 7 bases; unmatched junction bases: 8. Looked up from germline, CDR1 is SEHNR and CDR2 is FQNEAQ (reference sequence). CDR3 in amino acids: CASPLGGENSPLHF. CDR3 DNA sequence: TGTGCCAGCCCTCTAGGGGGCGAGAATTCACCCCTCCACTTT.

CDR3 nucleotides: TGTGCCAGTAGTGCCAAGACAGGGGGCATTGATGGCTACACCTTC. This codes for CASSAKTGGIDGYTF. The chain links TRBV19 to TRBJ1-2; 10 bases are shared with TRBD1. The CDR3 is 15 residues long. Germline trimming cut 5 bases from V and 6 bases from J; bases unmatched to any gene: 9. Germline CDR1 LNHDA, CDR2 SQIVND (reference sequence). Looking up the rest from reference TRBV19 and TRBJ1-2 gives the full variable domain: DGGITQSPKYLFRKEGQNVTLSCEQNLNHDAMYWYRQDPGQGLRLIYYSQIVNDFQKGDIAEGYSVSREKKESFPLTVTSAQKNPTAFYLCASSAKTGGIDGYTFGSGTRLTVV.

V and J are TRBV7-2 and TRBJ2-7; 9 nucleotides line up with TRBD2. This CDR3 region has 15 residues. The V segment lost 3 bases and the J segment 2 bases; nucleotides outside the gene matches: 5. In germline, CDR1 is SGHTA, CDR2 FQGNSA. CDR3 sequence (DNA): TGTGCCAGCAGCTTTCTGACTAGCGGTGCCTACGAGCAGTACTTC. This gives the protein CASSFLTSGAYEQYF.

The chain is built from TRBV5-6 and TRBJ2-3; TRBD1 is a possible D gene (6 bases). Deletions cut 3 bases from V and 0 bases from J, with 14 bases between. Germline V lookup: CDR1 SGHDT, CDR2 YYEEEE. The CDR3 is 16 residues long. CDR3 nucleotide sequence: TGTGCCAGCAGCTCTCCCCGACAGGTTAGCACAGATACGCAGTATTTT. This gives the protein CASSSPRQVSTDTQYF.

The chain joins TRBV12-3 or TRBV12-4 to TRBJ1-2; 8 nucleotides match TRBD1. V lost 6 bases and J lost 9; bases outside the gene matches: 9. This CDR3 contains 13 residues. The DNA for the CDR3 is TGTGCCAGCAGAACCGGACAGGGCGGTAGCTACACCTTC. Translating gives CASRTGQGGSYTF.

V is TRBV2 and J is TRBJ1-2, with TRBD1 matching over 9 bases. Trimming at V came to 6 bases and at J to 7 bases, leaving 12 bases not matched to a gene. Germline CDR1 and CDR2: SNHLY and FYNNEI. The CDR3 totals 15 residues. CDR3 in amino acids: CASRLRDRAISGYTF. CDR3 bases: TGTGCCAGCAGACTCCGGGACAGGGCTATAAGTGGCTACACCTTC.

Comments on this clone: At the DNA level, this CDR3 is encoded by other sequences in the same sample as well. This sequence joins TRBV19 and TRBJ1-6, with 8 bases matching TRBD1. The CDR3 is 15 residues long. The V and J ends lost 3 bases and 6 bases, in that order; junction bases with no gene match: 4. Germline V gene lookup returns CDR1 LNHDA and CDR2 SQIVND (reference sequence). CDR3 protein: CASSIGTGGNSPLHF. CDR3 nucleotides: TGTGCCAGTAGTATCGGGACAGGTGGTAATTCACCCCTCCACTTT.

The chain is built from TRBV7-8 and TRBJ1-1; TRBD1 might be the D (5 bases). Germline loops: CDR1 SGHVS, CDR2 FQNEAQ. The germline V and J ends were trimmed by 5 bases and 1 base, with 11 bases remaining between them. This CDR3 is built from 14 residues. The DNA of the CDR3 is TGTGCCAGCAGCCTAGGACATTCGAACACTGAAGCTTTCTTT. This translates into CASSLGHSNTEAFF.

This clone was observed once. This chain joins TRBV11-3 and TRBJ2-1; TRBD2 matches 10 bases. This CDR3 has 15 amino acids. Trimming removed 2 bases from V and 8 bases from J; junction bases left unmatched: 6. Germline V gene sequence: CDR1 SGHNT, CDR2 YENEEA. The CDR3 DNA follows: TGTGCCAGCAGCTTATCTAGCGGGAGTGTCGATGAGCAGTTCTTC. This sequence encodes CASSLSSGSVDEQFF.

J is TRBJ2-3 and V is TRBV6-5, with 8 bases that match TRBD1. Germline trimming cut 5 bases from V and 3 bases from J; bases unmatched to any gene: 4. Germline V lookup: CDR1 MNHEY, CDR2 SVGAGI. This CDR3 contains 14 residues. In DNA, the CDR3 is TGTGCCAGCAGTATTGGACAGGGTACAGATACGCAGTATTTT. Its protein product is CASSIGQGTDTQYF.

This sequence joins TRBV9 and TRBJ2-2; 8 bases match TRBD2. The germline V gene encodes CDR1 SGDLS and CDR2 YYNGEE. This CDR3 is built from 16 residues. V lost 3 bases, J lost 3 bases, and 7 bases stayed unmatched. This CDR3 reads CASSATRGAYTGELFF. The CDR3 DNA follows: TGTGCCAGCAGCGCCACGCGGGGGGCTTACACCGGGGAGCTGTTTTTT.

J is TRBJ1-1 and V is TRBV5-4, with D perhaps TRBD1 (6 bases). The CDR3 covers 14 residues. The germline V gene encodes CDR1 SGHNT and CDR2 YYREEE (reference sequence). V gave up 4 bases and J gave up 4 bases, with 14 bases separating them. CDR3 bases: TGTGCCAGCAGCAGCGGGGGGGCGGGCACTGAAGCTTTCTTT. Translated: CASSSGGAGTEAFF.

Points on this clone: Other DNA variants within this sample encode the same CDR3. The chain has TRBV5-1 and TRBJ2-7; D possibly corresponds to TRBD1 (6 bases). The length of the CDR3 is 13 residues. CDR1 is SGHRS and CDR2 is YFSETQ in the germline V gene. V was clipped by 2 bases and J by 1 base, with 7 bases between them. CDR3 in DNA: TGCGCCAGCAGCTTTACAGGGTCCTACGAGCAGTACTTC. Its translation is CASSFTGSYEQYF.

V usage is TRBV27 and J usage is TRBJ2-1; weak D call: TRBD2 (5 bases). The CDR3 sequence is 14 residues long. Germline lookup yields CDR1 MNHEY and CDR2 SMNVEV (reference sequence). The V end lost 3 bases, the J end lost 8 bases, and 14 bases lay between the germline ends. CDR3 DNA sequence: TGTGCCAGCAGTTTCTGGACTCGCACCCATGAGCAGTTCTTC. It codes for CASSFWTRTHEQFF.

The chain employs TRBV5-1 and TRBJ2-1, with D possibly being TRBD1 (5 bases). The CDR3 is made up of 15 amino acids. Between the trimmed V and J ends, which lost 3 bases and 2 bases, there was a span of 12 bases. The V gene's germline CDR1 is SGHRS and CDR2 YFSETQ. The CDR3 region is CASSSQGATYNEQFF. The CDR3 DNA is TGCGCCAGCAGCTCGCAAGGGGCTACCTACAATGAGCAGTTCTTC.

This rearrangement joins TRBV9 to TRBJ1-6; 8 bases agree with TRBD1. This CDR3 spans 18 amino acids. V shed 3 bases and J 11 bases; nucleotides not matched to a gene: 19. The V gene's germline CDR1 is SGDLS and CDR2 YYNGEE. As DNA, the CDR3 is TGTGCCAGCAGCGCGCTTCCGGGACAGGTTGCCCCCGGGCCACCCCTCCACTTT. It translates to CASSALPGQVAPGPPLHF.

The V and J genes are TRBV3-1 (or the pseudogene TRBV3-2) and TRBJ2-4; weak D call: TRBD1 (6 bases). Germline V gene data show CDR1 as LGHDT and CDR2 as YNNKEL (reference sequence). CDR3 length: 14 amino acids. The V end was cut by 4 bases, the J end by 9 bases, with 16 bases between. The CDR3 DNA reads as TGTGCCAGCAGCCCTCCCCTGGGGGCTGGCATTCAGTACTTC. Protein: CASSPPLGAGIQYF.

V is TRBV4-3 and J is TRBJ1-1; D unresolved. This CDR3 spans 14 amino acids. CDR1 and CDR2 (germline): LGHNA, YSLEER. The V and J ends lost 0 bases and 7 bases respectively, with 12 bases between them. CDR3 sequence reads: CASSQDFRRSEAFF. The CDR3 DNA sequence: TGCGCCAGCAGCCAAGATTTTAGGAGGAGTGAAGCTTTCTTT.